These 10 T cell receptor beta chains originate from one sample sequenced in a study of siplizumab effects on memory and regulatory T cells. Libraries were prepared by immunoSEQ multiplex PCR; TCRdb keeps only in-frame clonotypes and omits some of them. The repertoire holds about 100,000 clones, with roughly 92% as singletons. Sequencing was done on a sample of Tregs sorted from blood. All receptors derive from a human donor in good health.

This chain joins TRBV6-1 and TRBJ1-1; 7 bases match TRBD1. This CDR3 has 12 amino acids. The germline V gene has CDR1 MNHNS and CDR2 SASEGT. V was pared by 6 bases and J by 10 bases, with 8 bases of the junction left unmatched. CDR3 sequence reads: CASSELQGGAFF. CDR3 in DNA: TGTGCCAGCAGCGAGCTTCAGGGGGGAGCTTTCTTT.

This CDR3 is CAWSLGGFNEKLFF. CDR3 DNA sequence: TGTGCCTGGAGTCTGGGGGGGTTCAATGAAAAACTGTTTTTT. The gene calls are TRBV30 and TRBJ1-4; a possible D gene is TRBD1 (5 bases). CDR1 GTSNPN and CDR2 SVGIG come from the germline V gene (reference sequence). This CDR3 contains 14 residues. V was cut by 2 bases and J by 5 bases, with 12 bases left in between.

V usage is TRBV5-3 and J usage is TRBJ2-5; 7 bases match TRBD2. TRBV5-3 is labeled an ORF, and its function is uncertain. The length of the CDR3 is 15 residues. V shed 2 bases, J shed 0 bases, and the junction held 4 bases outside the gene matches. CDR3 DNA sequence: TGTGCCAGAAGCTTTCCGGGGGGAAACCAAGAGACCCAGTACTTC. Its protein is CARSFPGGNQETQYF.

The chain links TRBV5-5 to TRBJ1-6, with D maybe TRBD1 (5 bases). Germline values: CDR1 SGHKS, CDR2 YYEKEE (reference sequence). V lost 0 bases to trimming and J lost 1 base, with 5 bases between them. CDR3 length: 15 residues. The CDR3 spells CASSLGTSYNSPLHF. In DNA form, the CDR3 reads TGTGCCAGCAGCTTGGGGACATCCTATAATTCACCCCTCCACTTT. Supplemented by reference TRBV5-5 and TRBJ1-6, the full variable domain reads DAGVTQSPTHLIKTRGQQVTLRCSPISGHKSVSWYQQVLGQGPQFIFQYYEKEERGRGNFPDRFSARQFPNYSSELNVNALLLGDSALYLCASSLGTSYNSPLHFGNGTRLTVT.

This chain uses TRBV2 with TRBJ2-7; 9 bases match TRBD2. This CDR3 has 13 residues. V was pared by 6 bases and J by 5 bases, with 5 bases of the junction left unmatched. The germline V gene has CDR1 SNHLY and CDR2 FYNNEI. CDR3 protein: CASSGLAMNEQYF. The CDR3 nucleotides read TGTGCCAGCAGCGGACTAGCGATGAACGAGCAGTACTTC.

This chain uses TRBV30 with TRBJ2-4; D is possibly TRBD1 or TRBD2 (6 bases each). Per germline, CDR1 GTSNPN and CDR2 SVGIG (reference sequence). Trimming removed 2 bases from V and 0 bases from J, with 14 bases in between. This CDR3 has 16 amino acids. CDR3 loop: CAWSSGGPLAKNIQYF. The CDR3 DNA is TGTGCCTGGAGTTCCGGGGGCCCCCTAGCCAAAAACATTCAGTACTTC. The full variable domain, with the rest looked up from reference TRBV30 and TRBJ2-4, is SQTIHQWPATLVQPVGSPLSLECTVEGTSNPNLYWYRQAAGRGLQLLFYSVGIGQISSEVPQNLSASRPQDRQFILSSKKLLLSDSGFYLCAWSSGGPLAKNIQYFGAGTRLSVL.

The chain carries TRBV10-3 and TRBJ2-6, with D uncertain. Trimming pared 0 bases from V and 0 bases from J, leaving 6 bases between. CDR1 and CDR2 (germline): ENHRY, SYGVKD. The CDR3 length is 16 residues. The CDR3 loop reads CAISESRSSGANVLTF. The CDR3 bases are TGTGCCATCAGTGAGTCGCGGAGCTCTGGGGCCAACGTCCTGACTTTC.

The CDR3 reads CAWSVEGNTIYF. CDR3 DNA sequence: TGTGCCTGGAGTGTCGAAGGAAACACCATATATTTT. This chain connects TRBV30 to TRBJ1-3, with D unclear. Germline CDR1 GTSNPN, CDR2 SVGIG (reference sequence). The CDR3 covers 12 residues. The V end lost 0 bases, the J end lost 4 bases, and 4 bases lay between the germline ends.

This clone came up once. The CDR3 reads CASSPGGRAYEQYF. The DNA of the CDR3 is TGTGCCAGCAGCCCGGGGGGCCGGGCCTACGAGCAGTACTTC. The rearrangement uses TRBV5-4 and TRBJ2-7, with a tentative D call TRBD2 (7 bases). Trimming removed 4 bases at V and 2 bases at J, with 13 bases between. CDR3 size: 14 residues. Looked up from germline, CDR1 is SGHNT and CDR2 is YYREEE (reference sequence).

The chain has TRBV10-1 and TRBJ2-1, with D possibly matching TRBD2 (6 bases). Trimming left V 5 bases short and J 6 bases short, with 11 bases between. The CDR3 covers 13 residues. The germline gives CDR1 WNHNN, CDR2 SYGVQD (reference sequence). The CDR3 nucleotides are TGCGCCAGCAGTTACCCTAGCGCCAATGAGCAGTTCTTC. Translated: CASSYPSANEQFF.